What follows are 16 T cell receptor beta chains derived from one specimen sequenced in a study of CD8+ T cells in alopecia areata. Reverse transcribed after extraction, RNA yielded cDNA as the sequencing template. This table comes from immunoSEQ multiplex PCR, and its TCRdb copy is limited to in-frame clones, with some not included. The sample lists some 190,000 clones, roughly half occurring once. Treatment reported: oral pan-JAK inhibitor, 5-10 mg twice daily. Here the sequenced sample was CD8+ T cells sorted from blood, taken at roughly week 52, from a patient treated with tofacitinib. These receptors were taken from a human donor with alopecia areata.

The chain uses TRBV5-1 and TRBJ1-1; weak D call: TRBD1 (5 bases). Per the germline V gene, CDR1 is SGHRS and CDR2 is YFSETQ. Trimming removed 3 bases at V and 8 bases at J, with 14 bases between. The length of the CDR3 is 13 residues. For the CDR3, the DNA is TGCGCCAGCAGCTCCCGGGACGGAGCCGAAGCTTTCTTT. Its protein is CASSSRDGAEAFF.

This clone was found once. The CDR3 sequence is CASSPQSGIEQYF. The DNA for the CDR3 is TGTGCCAGCAGCCCCCAGTCTGGTATAGAGCAGTACTTC. The chain recombines TRBV13 with TRBJ2-7; no reliable D call. Per germline, CDR1 PRHDT and CDR2 FYEKMQ (reference sequence). The CDR3 runs 13 residues. Trimming took off 5 bases at V and 7 bases at J, with 15 bases between the two ends.

Concerning this clone: Additional DNA sequences in this sample encode the identical CDR3. The chain couples TRBV9 to TRBJ1-1; D uncertain. Trimming stripped 1 base from V and 0 bases from J, with 4 bases between. CDR3 size: 13 residues. Germline V gives CDR1 SGDLS, CDR2 YYNGEE. This chain's CDR3 is CASSVLLNTEAFF. The CDR3 nucleotides read TGTGCCAGCAGCGTATTGCTGAACACTGAAGCTTTCTTT.

This clone was detected a few times. At one boundary the junction diverges from the germline segment, which might be a read error. V usage is TRBV7-7 and J usage is TRBJ2-5; possible D gene TRBD2, 6 bases. This CDR3 has 12 residues. Germline V gives CDR1 SSHAT, CDR2 FNYEAQ (reference sequence). CDR3 residues: CASSFPSGAQYF. Written as DNA, the CDR3 is TGTGCTAGCAGCTTTCCTTCGGGGGCCCAGTACTTC. Together with reference TRBV7-7 and TRBJ2-5, the CDR3 gives the full variable domain: GAGVSQSPRYKVTKRGQDVTLRCDPISSHATLYWYQQALGQGPEFLTYFNYEAQPDKSGLPSDRFSAERPEGSISTLTIQRTEQRDSAMYRCASSFPSGAQYFGPGTRLLVL.

This chain uses TRBV27 with TRBJ2-3, with TRBD2 identical over 8 bases. The CDR3 covers 15 residues. Germline CDR1 reads MNHEY; CDR2 reads SMNVEV (reference sequence). The V gene end was trimmed by 9 bases and the J gene end by 0 bases; junction bases not matched to a gene: 8. CDR3 bases: TGTGCCAGTACAACTAGCGGCTTTAGCACAGATACGCAGTATTTT. Protein sequence: CASTTSGFSTDTQYF.

This clone has more than one count but fewer than ten. J is TRBJ2-2 and V is TRBV9; D might be TRBD1 or TRBD2, each matching 5 bases. The CDR3 contains 15 residues. Germline CDR1 SGDLS, CDR2 YYNGEE. The V end lost 0 bases, the J end lost 4 bases, and 10 bases lay between the germline ends. Written as DNA, the CDR3 is TGTGCCAGCAGCGTAGGAGGGGCCGCCACCGGGGAGCTGTTTTTT. Translated: CASSVGGAATGELFF.

The genes are TRBV2 and TRBJ2-1; 9 nucleotides line up with TRBD1. J was trimmed by 6 bases and V by 6 bases; bases with no gene match: 3. Germline V lookup: CDR1 SNHLY, CDR2 FYNNEI. The CDR3 sequence is 13 residues long. CDR3 DNA sequence: TGTGCCAGCAGGGAGGGACAGGGCAATGAGCAGTTCTTC. It is translated as CASREGQGNEQFF.

V and J are TRBV29-1 and TRBJ2-2; D is perhaps TRBD1 (5 bases). V gave up 4 bases and J gave up 0 bases, with 9 bases separating them. CDR1 SQVTM and CDR2 ANQGSEA come from the germline V gene. The CDR3 has 14 amino acids. Here the CDR3 reads CSVVTASNTGELFF. DNA of the CDR3: TGCAGCGTTGTGACAGCCTCGAACACCGGGGAGCTGTTTTTT.

This clone has only a few counts. J is TRBJ2-3 and V is TRBV4-2, with 10 nucleotides matching TRBD1. The CDR3 has 14 amino acids. J gave up 5 bases and V 3 bases, and 2 bases lay outside the gene matches. Germline CDR1 reads LGHNA; CDR2 reads YNFKEQ. Written as DNA, the CDR3 is TGTGCCAGCAGCCACGGACAGGGGGGAGATACGCAGTATTTT. Its translation: CASSHGQGGDTQYF.

The chain recombines TRBV29-1 with TRBJ1-3; TRBD1 is a possible D gene (6 bases). V lost 6 bases to trimming and J lost 0 bases, with 12 bases between them. Germline CDR1 reads SQVTM; CDR2 reads ANQGSEA. This CDR3 contains 14 residues. The CDR3 protein is CSVRTESSGNTIYF. The CDR3 DNA sequence: TGCAGCGTCCGGACAGAAAGCTCTGGAAACACCATATATTTT.

The rearrangement uses TRBV14 and TRBJ1-1; a possible D gene is TRBD1 (5 bases). Germline CDR1 and CDR2: SGHDN and FVKESK. There are 14 residues in the CDR3. Deletions cut 1 base from V and 4 bases from J, with 10 bases between. The CDR3 reads CASSQVRVSTEAFF. The DNA of the CDR3 is TGTGCCAGCAGCCAAGTCAGGGTCAGCACTGAAGCTTTCTTT.

This clone was counted a few times. The chain couples TRBV6-1 to TRBJ2-3; a weak D match, TRBD1 (6 bases). The CDR3 runs 13 residues. Between the trimmed V and J ends, which lost 4 bases and 5 bases, there was a span of 10 bases. In germline, CDR1 is MNHNS, CDR2 SASEGT. Here the CDR3 reads CASSAGGRDTQYF. The CDR3 region has the DNA TGTGCCAGCAGTGCTGGGGGCAGAGATACGCAGTATTTT.

The chain couples TRBV6-5 to TRBJ2-5, with TRBD2 matching 7 bases. The CDR3 contains 15 residues. The V segment lost 2 bases and the J segment 11 bases; nucleotides outside the gene matches: 14. The V gene's germline CDR1 is MNHEY and CDR2 SVGAGI. The CDR3 reads CASSYREGPLREQYF. The CDR3 DNA follows: TGTGCCAGCAGTTACAGGGAGGGCCCGTTGAGGGAGCAGTACTTC.

The genes are TRBV5-1 and TRBJ2-3; possibly TRBD1 or TRBD2 for D (7 bases each). The CDR3 extends over 15 amino acids. Trimming took off 1 base at V and 2 bases at J, with 11 bases between the two ends. Germline CDR1 SGHRS, CDR2 YFSETQ. CDR3 amino acids: CASSLSGTVTDTQYF. The CDR3 DNA reads as TGCGCCAGCAGCTTGAGCGGGACAGTCACAGATACGCAGTATTTT.

This sequence joins TRBV29-1 and TRBJ1-2; D remains unclear. The CDR3 runs 13 residues. Germline lookup yields CDR1 SQVTM and CDR2 ANQGSEA. Trimming removed 0 bases from V and 2 bases from J, with 7 bases in between. The CDR3 spells CSVEDPGNYGYTF. CDR3 DNA: TGCAGCGTTGAAGATCCGGGCAACTATGGCTACACCTTC.

On this clone: Other nucleotide sequences from this sample produce the same CDR3. V is TRBV2 and J is TRBJ2-1; 15 positions agree with TRBD2. Germline values: CDR1 SNHLY, CDR2 FYNNEI. The CDR3 has 15 residues. With 4 bases clipped from V and 8 bases from J, the junction kept 3 bases outside the gene matches. The chain's CDR3 is CASSGTSGGAHEQFF. CDR3 in DNA: TGTGCCAGCAGTGGGACTAGCGGGGGGGCTCATGAGCAGTTCTTC.